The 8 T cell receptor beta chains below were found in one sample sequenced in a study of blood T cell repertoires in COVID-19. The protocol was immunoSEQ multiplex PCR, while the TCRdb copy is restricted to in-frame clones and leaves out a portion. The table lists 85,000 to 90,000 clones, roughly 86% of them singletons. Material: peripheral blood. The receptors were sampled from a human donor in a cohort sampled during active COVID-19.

DNA for the CDR3: TGCGCCAGCAGCCAAGAGCTTGGGGAGGATACGCAGTATTTT. This encodes CASSQELGEDTQYF. The rearrangement links TRBV4-3 to TRBJ2-3; perhaps TRBD2 as D (5 bases). The CDR3 contains 14 residues. V dropped 0 bases and J dropped 6 bases, with 10 bases sitting between them. The germline V gene has CDR1 LGHNA and CDR2 YSLEER.

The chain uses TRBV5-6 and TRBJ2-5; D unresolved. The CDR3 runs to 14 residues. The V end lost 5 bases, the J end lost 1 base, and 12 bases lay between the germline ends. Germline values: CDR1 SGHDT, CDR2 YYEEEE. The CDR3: CASSRTGSQETQYF. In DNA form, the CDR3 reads TGTGCCAGCAGTCGAACCGGGTCCCAAGAGACCCAGTACTTC.

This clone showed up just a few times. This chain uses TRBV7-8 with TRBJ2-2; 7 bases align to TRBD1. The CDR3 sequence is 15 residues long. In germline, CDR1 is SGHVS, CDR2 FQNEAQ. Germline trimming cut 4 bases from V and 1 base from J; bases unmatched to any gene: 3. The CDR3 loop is CASSSGTENTGELFF. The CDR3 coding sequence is TGTGCCAGCAGCTCCGGGACAGAGAACACCGGGGAGCTGTTTTTT.

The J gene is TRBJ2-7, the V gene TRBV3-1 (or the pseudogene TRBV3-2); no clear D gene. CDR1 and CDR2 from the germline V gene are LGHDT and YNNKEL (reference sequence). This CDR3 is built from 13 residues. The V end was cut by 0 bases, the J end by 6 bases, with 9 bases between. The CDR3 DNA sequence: TGTGCCAGCAGCCAAGATGGAGTGAGCGAGCAGTACTTC. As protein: CASSQDGVSEQYF.

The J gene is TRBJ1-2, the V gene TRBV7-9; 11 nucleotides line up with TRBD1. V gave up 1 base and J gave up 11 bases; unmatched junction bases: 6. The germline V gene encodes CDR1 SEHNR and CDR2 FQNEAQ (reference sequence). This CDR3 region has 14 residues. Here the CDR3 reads CASSLGGTGGSYTF. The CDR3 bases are TGTGCCAGCAGCTTAGGGGGGACAGGGGGATCTTACACCTTC.

Here the CDR3 reads CASSRQGLSTEAFF. For the CDR3, the DNA is TGTGCCAGTAGTAGACAGGGGTTAAGCACTGAAGCTTTCTTT. The rearrangement joins TRBV19 to TRBJ1-1; the match to TRBD1 covers 8 bases. The germline V gene has CDR1 LNHDA and CDR2 SQIVND (reference sequence). The CDR3 spans 14 residues. J was trimmed by 4 bases and V by 4 bases; bases with no gene match: 5. The full variable domain, rest sourced from reference TRBV19 and TRBJ1-1, is DGGITQSPKYLFRKEGQNVTLSCEQNLNHDAMYWYRQDPGQGLRLIYYSQIVNDFQKGDIAEGYSVSREKKESFPLTVTSAQKNPTAFYLCASSRQGLSTEAFFGQGTRLTVV.

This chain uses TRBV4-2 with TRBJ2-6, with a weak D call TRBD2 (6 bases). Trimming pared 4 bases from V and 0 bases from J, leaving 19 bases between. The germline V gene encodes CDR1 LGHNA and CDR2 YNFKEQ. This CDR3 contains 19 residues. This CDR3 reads CASSPLAASFVSGANVLTF. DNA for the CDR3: TGTGCCAGCAGCCCTTTAGCGGCCTCGTTCGTCTCTGGGGCCAACGTCCTGACTTTC.

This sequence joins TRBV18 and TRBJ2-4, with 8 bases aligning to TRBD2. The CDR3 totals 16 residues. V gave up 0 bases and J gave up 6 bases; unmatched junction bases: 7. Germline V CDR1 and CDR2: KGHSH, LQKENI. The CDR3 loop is CASSPPGSGRGNIQYF. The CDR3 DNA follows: TGTGCCAGCTCACCACCTGGGAGCGGGAGAGGAAACATTCAGTACTTC. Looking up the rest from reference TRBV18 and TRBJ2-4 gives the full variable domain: NAGVMQNPRHLVRRRGQEARLRCSPMKGHSHVYWYRQLPEEGLKFMVYLQKENIIDESGMPKERFSAEFPKEGPSILRIQQVVRGDSAAYFCASSPPGSGRGNIQYFGAGTRLSVL.